This T cell receptor (beta chain) comes out of a study of cytomegalovirus exposure and HLA in healthy donors. Overall study results and limits: Among TCR sequences, most were rare, though some public TCRs appeared in many donors. In a later analysis, TCR beta V- and J-gene trimming showed a link to a missense DCLRE1C variant. Cytomegalovirus status was reportedly diagnosed by the classifier with high specificity and sensitivity. In a later analysis, HLA-associated beta chains showed higher expansion and lower generation probabilities than comparable chains.

60 Vbeta and 13 Jbeta primers were used in PCR. The repertoire was sequenced with immunoSEQ multiplex PCR; TCRdb's copy has only in-frame clones and lacks some. The table lists under 200,000 clones, about four fifths of them singletons. The CDR3 runs 12 residues. V was clipped by 4 bases and J by 7 bases, with 13 bases between them. Germline V CDR1 and CDR2: SQVTM, ANQGSEA. On this clone: The target antigen is unknown.

The V gene is TRBV29-1, the J gene TRBJ1-1, with a weak D call TRBD1 (5 bases). This TCR was sampled from a woman aged 50 to 60 in good health and CMV-seropositive. Sequencing was done on a sample of PBMCs. CDR3 DNA sequence: TGCAGCGTTGGAGGACACGGTATTGAAGCTTTCTTT. Translating it yields CSVGGHGIEAFF.